The 18 T cell receptor beta chains below all came from one sample that was sequenced in a study of blood T cell repertoires in COVID-19. Libraries were prepared by immunoSEQ multiplex PCR; TCRdb keeps only in-frame clonotypes and omits some of them. The repertoire consists of 200,000 to 250,000 clones, with about 84% occurring once and the leading ten covering 2% to 2.5%. Material: PBMCs or T cells enriched from blood (not recorded which). All receptors derive from a woman aged 50 to 60 who had recovered from COVID-19.

The chain employs TRBV4-3 and TRBJ2-5, with 9 bases aligning to TRBD2. Germline V gene sequence: CDR1 LGHNA, CDR2 YSLEER. This CDR3 is 17 amino acids long. Trimming removed 0 bases from V and 3 bases from J; junction bases left unmatched: 8. CDR3 nucleotides: TGCGCCAGCAGCCAAGAGGTGGCTAGCGGGGCCGAAGAGACCCAGTACTTC. Protein product: CASSQEVASGAEETQYF.

The chain recombines TRBV3-1 (or the pseudogene TRBV3-2) with TRBJ1-1; TRBD1 might be the D (5 bases). The germline V and J ends were trimmed by 0 bases and 1 base, with 15 bases remaining between them. This CDR3 spans 17 amino acids. CDR1 LGHDT and CDR2 YNNKEL come from the germline V gene (reference sequence). The CDR3 spells CASSQDPWQDKNTEAFF. DNA of the CDR3: TGTGCCAGCAGCCAAGATCCATGGCAGGACAAGAACACTGAAGCTTTCTTT.

In nucleotides, the CDR3 is TGTGCCAGCAGCCCGGGGACAGGGGGCTTATTCTCTGGAAACACCATATATTTT. Translating gives CASSPGTGGLFSGNTIYF. The chain uses TRBV28 and TRBJ1-3, with 12 bases lining up with TRBD1. This CDR3 has 18 residues. J was trimmed by 0 bases and V by 6 bases; bases with no gene match: 9. Germline V gives CDR1 MDHEN, CDR2 SYDVKM.

CDR3 residues: CAWSGWGGANTEAFF. The CDR3 nucleotides are TGTGCCTGGAGTGGGTGGGGGGGCGCGAACACTGAAGCTTTCTTT. The V call is TRBV30, the J call TRBJ1-1, with a weak D call TRBD1 (6 bases). CDR1 GTSNPN and CDR2 SVGIG come from the germline V gene (reference sequence). Trimming cost V 1 base and J 1 base, with 13 bases left between them. The CDR3 runs 15 residues.

The rearrangement joins TRBV29-1 to TRBJ2-2; D perhaps matches TRBD2 (5 bases). Germline lookup yields CDR1 SQVTM and CDR2 ANQGSEA. V was trimmed by 6 bases and J by 4 bases, leaving 15 bases between them. The CDR3 extends over 14 amino acids. The CDR3 loop reads CSVAETGITGELFF. The CDR3 nucleotides read TGCAGCGTCGCAGAAACGGGGATCACCGGGGAGCTGTTTTTT.

The CDR3 sequence is CASSTGTAEPNQPQHF. CDR3 coding DNA: TGTGCCAGTAGTACCGGGACAGCCGAGCCCAATCAGCCCCAGCATTTT. The chain has TRBV19 and TRBJ1-5; 7 bases map to TRBD1. The J segment lost 3 bases and the V segment lost 4 bases, leaving 9 bases of the junction unmatched. There are 16 residues in the CDR3. Germline CDR1 reads LNHDA; CDR2 reads SQIVND (reference sequence).

This clone was observed a handful of times. V usage is TRBV4-1 and J usage is TRBJ1-2; D not resolved. Trimming removed 4 bases at V and 2 bases at J, with 17 bases between. The CDR3 has 16 residues. Germline V gene lookup returns CDR1 MGHRA and CDR2 YSYEKL. The CDR3 sequence: CASSPGGLPSNYGYTF. The CDR3, as DNA: TGCGCCAGCAGCCCTGGCGGTTTGCCGTCCAACTATGGCTACACCTTC.

The chain carries TRBV7-3 and TRBJ1-1; 7 bases agree with TRBD1. Trimming cost V 5 bases and J 1 base; bases outside gene matches: 7. The CDR3 sequence is 15 residues long. Germline V gene sequence: CDR1 SGHTA, CDR2 FQGTGA. The CDR3 DNA reads TGTGCCAGCAGCCTTTTTCAGGGGGAGAACACTGAAGCTTTCTTT. As protein: CASSLFQGENTEAFF.

This CDR3 reads CASSLFGNSNQPQHF. The DNA of the CDR3 is TGTGCCAGCAGTTTATTCGGTAATAGCAATCAGCCCCAGCATTTT. This sequence joins TRBV27 and TRBJ1-5; D gene unclear. The CDR3 loop spans 15 amino acids. Germline lookup yields CDR1 MNHEY and CDR2 SMNVEV (reference sequence). Trimming left V 1 base short and J 0 bases short, with 7 bases between.

The gene calls are TRBV29-1 and TRBJ2-1, with TRBD2 matching over 8 bases. Germline assignment: CDR1 SQVTM and CDR2 ANQGSEA. The V gene end was trimmed by 4 bases and the J gene end by 4 bases; junction bases not matched to a gene: 12. The CDR3 is made up of 16 amino acids. The CDR3 coding sequence is TGCAGCGTTGGGGGAGGCACTAGCGGACTTTACAATGAGCAGTTCTTC. The encoded protein is CSVGGGTSGLYNEQFF.

The chain links TRBV19 to TRBJ1-4; 7 bases align to TRBD1. Germline V CDR1 and CDR2: LNHDA, SQIVND (reference sequence). Trimming cost V 10 bases and J 3 bases; bases outside gene matches: 5. The CDR3 runs to 13 residues. The CDR3 loop is CATQTGPNEKLFF. In DNA form, the CDR3 reads TGTGCCACCCAGACAGGGCCTAATGAAAAACTGTTTTTT.

V gene TRBV7-2 combines with J gene TRBJ1-2; 7 nucleotides line up with TRBD1. The CDR3 runs 16 residues. Germline CDR1 is SGHTA and CDR2 is FQGNSA. J gave up 5 bases and V 5 bases, and 14 bases lay outside the gene matches. The CDR3 coding sequence is TGTGCCAGCAGCCTCTCTCCAGCAGACAGGGTTTATGGCTACACCTTC. It translates to CASSLSPADRVYGYTF.

This clone is labeled as medium-sized. The J gene is TRBJ1-1, the V gene TRBV4-3, with D unresolved. Germline V lookup: CDR1 LGHNA, CDR2 YSLEER. V lost 0 bases to trimming and J lost 3 bases, with 8 bases between them. The CDR3 is 14 residues long. The CDR3 bases are TGCGCCAGCAGCCAAGAAGAATCGGACACTGAAGCTTTCTTT. Protein sequence: CASSQEESDTEAFF.

The V call is TRBV7-2, the J call TRBJ2-5, with D unclear. Deletions cut 0 bases from V and 1 base from J, with 12 bases between. This CDR3 has 16 residues. Germline V gives CDR1 SGHTA, CDR2 FQGNSA. This CDR3 is CASSLAVVAAQETQYF. In DNA form, the CDR3 reads TGTGCCAGCAGCTTAGCTGTTGTGGCGGCCCAAGAGACCCAGTACTTC.

The gene calls are TRBV13 and TRBJ2-7, with 11 bases fitting TRBD2. The CDR3 has 15 residues. The germline V gene has CDR1 PRHDT and CDR2 FYEKMQ (reference sequence). Unmatched junction bases numbered 3, after V lost 5 bases and J lost 0 bases. DNA of the CDR3: TGTGCCAGCAGCCCCACTAGCGGGAGCTCCTACGAGCAGTACTTC. Its protein product is CASSPTSGSSYEQYF.

This clone was counted a single time. This sequence joins TRBV5-1 and TRBJ2-3; 11 nucleotides align to TRBD2. Germline lookup yields CDR1 SGHRS and CDR2 YFSETQ. CDR3 size: 18 residues. With V trimmed by 4 bases and J by 1 base, 11 bases remained unmatched. The CDR3 protein is CASSLTGTSGVGTDTQYF. CDR3 DNA: TGCGCCAGCAGCCTAACCGGGACTAGCGGTGTCGGCACAGATACGCAGTATTTT.

V is TRBV4-3 and J is TRBJ1-2, with 7 positions matching TRBD1. V dropped 0 bases and J dropped 7; count of bases not matched to a gene: 5. CDR1 and CDR2 from the germline V gene are LGHNA and YSLEER. This CDR3 is 14 amino acids long. The CDR3: CASSQDLDRVGYTF. In nucleotides, the CDR3 is TGCGCCAGCAGCCAAGATCTCGACAGGGTTGGCTACACCTTC.

This rearrangement joins TRBV4-3 to TRBJ2-2; weak D call: TRBD1 (6 bases). The CDR3 is 16 residues long. Germline V CDR1 and CDR2: LGHNA, YSLEER. Trimming took off 3 bases at V and 5 bases at J, with 16 bases between the two ends. The CDR3 sequence: CASSQSPRGPTGELFF. The CDR3 coding sequence is TGCGCCAGCAGCCAGTCGCCCAGGGGCCCGACCGGGGAGCTGTTTTTT.